This T cell receptor (beta chain) was identified in a study of cytomegalovirus exposure and HLA in healthy donors. Study-wide findings and caveats: Some V segments, TRBV6-2 and TRBV6-3 among them, were indistinguishable and were therefore excluded.

A note on this clone: Its antigen is unknown.

Amplification used 60 Vbeta primers and 13 Jbeta primers. Data came from immunoSEQ multiplex PCR; TCRdb stores just in-frame clones and leaves some out. Here the sample spans approximately 200,000 clones, roughly 85% being singletons. Whereas donors were nominally healthy upon sampling, unrecorded immune exposures were probable. V gave up 6 bases and J gave up 6 bases; unmatched junction bases: 10. The CDR3 runs 14 residues. Per germline, CDR1 MDHEN and CDR2 SYDVKM. The specimen was PBMCs. The genes are TRBV28 and TRBJ1-1, with TRBD1 identical over 7 bases. The sequence was obtained from a woman aged 30 to 39 in good health and CMV-seropositive. In nucleotides, the CDR3 is TGTGCCAGCAGGGCCGGAGACAGGGCCTCTGAAGCTTTCTTT. The encoded protein is CASRAGDRASEAFF.